This note documents a single TCR beta chain sequence. What it binds is not known. The source of the sample is a study of beta chain features in type 1 diabetes. Study-wide findings and caveats: Type 1 diabetes patients had fewer VDJ junction insertions and more deletions. Compared with healthy donors, patients appeared to share more similar naive, central memory and regulatory TCRB repertoires.

About 120 mL of blood, on average, came from one heparinised draw per donor. Of the isolated RNA, all was reverse transcribed, and so the sequenced material was expressed TCRB transcripts. The assay was immunoSEQ multiplex PCR, and TCRdb's table has in-frame clones only and misses some. Of about 340,000 clones listed, around 8% are singletons. The CDR3 extends over 16 amino acids. Trimming removed 3 bases from V and 3 bases from J; junction bases left unmatched: 10. The germline V gene encodes CDR1 MGHRA and CDR2 YSYEKL. This chain connects TRBV4-1 to TRBJ2-7, with 8 bases identical to TRBD1. The sequence was collected from a woman aged 18-29 years in good health. The sequenced sample was central memory CD4+ T cells from blood. For the CDR3, the DNA is TGCGCCAGCAGCCACGAGGCCGGGACAGGAATCTACGAGCAGTACTTC. Translated: CASSHEAGTGIYEQYF.